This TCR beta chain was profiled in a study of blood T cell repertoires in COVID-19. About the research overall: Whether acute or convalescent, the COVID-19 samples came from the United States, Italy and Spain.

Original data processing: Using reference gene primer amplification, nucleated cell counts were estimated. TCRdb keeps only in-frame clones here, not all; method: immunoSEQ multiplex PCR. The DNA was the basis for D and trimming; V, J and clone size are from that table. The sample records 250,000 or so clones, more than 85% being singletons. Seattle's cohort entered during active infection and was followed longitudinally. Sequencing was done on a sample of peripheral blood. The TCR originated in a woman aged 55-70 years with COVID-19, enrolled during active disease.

The CDR3 is CASSELAGHSNQPQHF. The DNA for the CDR3 is TGTGCCAGCAGTGAACTGGCAGGACATAGCAATCAGCCCCAGCATTTT. The rearrangement joins TRBV6-1 to TRBJ1-5, with D possibly matching TRBD1 (5 bases). Germline CDR1 and CDR2: MNHNS and SASEGT. This CDR3 contains 16 residues. Trimming stripped 2 bases from V and 0 bases from J, with 11 bases between.